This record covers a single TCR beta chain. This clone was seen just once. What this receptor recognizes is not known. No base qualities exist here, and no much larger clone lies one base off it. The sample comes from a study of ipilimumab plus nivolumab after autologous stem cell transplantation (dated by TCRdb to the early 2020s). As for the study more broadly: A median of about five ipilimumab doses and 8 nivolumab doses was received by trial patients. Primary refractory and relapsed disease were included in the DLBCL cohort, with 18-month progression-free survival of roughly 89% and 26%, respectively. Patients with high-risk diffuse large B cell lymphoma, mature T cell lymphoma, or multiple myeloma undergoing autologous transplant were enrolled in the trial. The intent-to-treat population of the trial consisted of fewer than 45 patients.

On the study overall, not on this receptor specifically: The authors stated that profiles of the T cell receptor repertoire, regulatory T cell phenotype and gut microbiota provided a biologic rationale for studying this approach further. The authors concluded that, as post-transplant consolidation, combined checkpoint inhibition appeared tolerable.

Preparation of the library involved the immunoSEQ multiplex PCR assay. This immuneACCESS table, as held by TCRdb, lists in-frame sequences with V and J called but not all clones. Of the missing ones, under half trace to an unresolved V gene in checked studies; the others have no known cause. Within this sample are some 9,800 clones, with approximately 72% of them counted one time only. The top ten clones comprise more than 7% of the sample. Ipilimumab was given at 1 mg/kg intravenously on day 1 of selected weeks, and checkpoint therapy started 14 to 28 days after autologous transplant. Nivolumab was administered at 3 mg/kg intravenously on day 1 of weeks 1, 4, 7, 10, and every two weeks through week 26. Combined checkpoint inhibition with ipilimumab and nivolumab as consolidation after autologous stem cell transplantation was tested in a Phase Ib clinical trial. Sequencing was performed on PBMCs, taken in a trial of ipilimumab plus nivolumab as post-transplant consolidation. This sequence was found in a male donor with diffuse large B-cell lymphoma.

The CDR3 region reads CAISESLGQGDRGTEAFF. The sequenced DNA is TGTGCCATCAGTGAGTCGTTGGGACAGGGGGATCGGGGCACTGAAGCTTTCTTT. Recombination connected TRBV10-3 to TRBJ1-1; the junction holds 11 bases that match TRBD1. V trim: 0 bases; J trim: 4 bases; unmatched bases: 10. Reading from cysteine to phenylalanine, the CDR3 counts 18 amino acids. CDR3 DNA is the only sequence kept; it has 54 bases, read in frame from the first base. The CDR1 and CDR2 encoded by the germline V gene are ENHRY and SYGVKD.